This T cell receptor (beta chain) originates from a study of blood T cell repertoires in COVID-19 (dated by TCRdb to 2020 to 2021). For the study in its entirety: Collaborator samples came from the United States, Italy and Spain and covered acute and convalescent phases of COVID-19. The prospective study material was composed of cDNA or gDNA derived from T cells, B-cell-depleted T cells, or PBMCs. The dataset comprised deeply sampled blood TCRbeta repertoires from subjects exposed to, actively infected with, or recovered from COVID-19. A freely available public database, intended as a resource for researchers studying the immune response to SARS-CoV-2, is where the repertoires were released. The samples were drawn from the first 160 participants of the ongoing ImmuneRACE study and from 1,200 or so subjects provided by 6 global collaborators. A de-identified subject ID, COVID-19 status, age in years and sex were almost always included in the sample metadata. Where available, HLA class I and class II types were obtained from metadata supplied by the sample provider rather than from assay-based typing.

A note on this clone: It has no known antigen specificity. Base qualities were left out, and no much larger clone turns up one base away.

General study outcomes and caveats: The amount of clinical and demographic metadata varied by source and participant and was provided uncurated.

Each collaborating institution followed its own protocols to collect whole blood in K2EDTA tubes. For TCRbeta analysis, collaborator samples were shipped as frozen whole blood, as isolated PBMCs, or as DNA extracted from either sample type. TCRbeta CDR3 regions were amplified from genomic DNA by means of the immunoSEQ Assay, a bias-controlled multiplex PCR. In the authors' own workflow: The number of nucleated cells in each sample was estimated from the amplification of reference gene primers within the assay. To quantify the absolute abundance of each unique TCRbeta CDR3 rearrangement, sequence reads were collapsed and filtered. For each sample, productive Simpson clonality was calculated as the square root of Simpson's diversity index over productive rearrangements. Imported from immuneACCESS, the table was reduced by TCRdb to in-frame sequences with V and J called. These copies leave out some clones; in studies compared against another copy, an unresolved V gene accounts for under half, and the cause of the remainder is not known. The V and J calls and clone size were taken over from that table, and D and trimming were inferred from the DNA. The sample table lists 130,000 to 150,000 clones, about 92% of them with a count of one. The ten largest clones take up about 1.6% of the sample.

The CDR3, from cysteine to phenylalanine, totals 12 residues. Just the 36-base CDR3 DNA is kept, in frame starting at base 1. CDR1 and CDR2 are read off the germline V gene as SQVTM and ANQGSEA. V is clipped by 7 bases and J by 2 bases, and the sequence between their germline boundaries is 11 bases long. The receptor comes from a human donor in a cohort sampled during active COVID-19. The sample was peripheral blood. The sequence is built from TRBV29-1 and TRBJ2-5, and TRBD2 may be the D gene, going by 6 matching bases. The sequenced DNA: TGCAGCGCCTATGGAGGGCAAGAGACCCAGTACTTC. It translates to CSAYGGQETQYF. The variable domain in full, with residues beyond the CDR3 obtained from the reference TRBV29-1 and TRBJ2-5 genes, is SAVISQKPSRDICQRGTSLTIQCQVDSQVTMMFWYRQQPGQSLTLIATANQGSEATYESGFVIDKFPISRPNLTFSTLTVSNMSPEDSSIYLCSAYGGQETQYFGPGTRLLVL.